This TCR beta chain is drawn from a study of monozygotic twins with inflammatory bowel disease. The CDR3 contains 16 residues. Germline V gene sequence: CDR1 SNHLY, CDR2 FYNNEI. For each CDR3 protein, TCRdb gives one entry from its re-call of the 5' RACE reads, without DNA. The sample totals about 380,000 distinct CDR3 sequences. Input material: blood. The TCR originated in a human donor with ulcerative colitis or Crohn's disease, or a healthy co-twin of an affected twin (not recorded which). The rearrangement uses TRBV2 and TRBJ2-5; with no DNA, the TCRdb D assignment of TRBD1 cannot be verified. The CDR3 protein is CASSLDRRLLQETQYF.